Below, 11 T cell receptor beta chains from the same sample are listed, as sequenced in a study of CD8 T cells in Susac syndrome. Reverse transcription of roughly 0.5 to 1 ug RNA used random hexamers. Each CDR3 protein gets one entry after TCRdb re-called the immunoSEQ multiplex PCR reads with MiXCR. The table shows approximately 210,000 distinct CDR3 sequences, with 94% occurring only once. The sample taken for sequencing was CD4+ T cells from PBMCs. These receptor sequences come from a human donor with Susac syndrome.

V and J are TRBV28 and TRBJ1-5; tentative D call: TRBD1 (6 bases). Germline V gene sequence: CDR1 MDHEN, CDR2 SYDVKM. The length of the CDR3 is 16 residues. V was pared by 6 bases and J by 0 bases, with 15 bases between. The DNA of the CDR3 is TGTGCCAGCAGACAAGGAGGGGGGCGTAGCAATCAGCCCCAGCATTTT. This sequence encodes CASRQGGGRSNQPQHF.

The genes are TRBV6-2 or TRBV6-3 and TRBJ2-7, with D possibly matching TRBD1 (6 bases). CDR3 length: 11 residues. CDR1 MNHEY and CDR2 SVGEGT come from the germline V gene. Between the trimmed V and J ends, which lost 5 bases and 6 bases, there was a span of 8 bases. CDR3 loop: CASSQGSEQYF. The CDR3 DNA sequence: TGTGCCAGCAGTCAGGGGTCCGAGCAGTACTTC.

The gene calls are TRBV18 and TRBJ1-1; D possibly corresponds to TRBD1 (5 bases). V lost 1 base, J lost 1 base, and 10 bases lay in between. This CDR3 comprises 15 residues. Looked up from germline, CDR1 is KGHSH and CDR2 is LQKENI. CDR3 sequence: CASSPRPGRNTEAFF. In nucleotides, the CDR3 is TGTGCCAGCTCACCACGGCCAGGGAGGAACACTGAAGCTTTCTTT.

The chain couples TRBV20-1 to TRBJ1-5, with TRBD1 identical over 9 bases. The CDR3 has 16 residues. The germline V gene has CDR1 DFQATT and CDR2 SNEGSKA (reference sequence). The junction had 9 bases not matched to a gene; V was cut back by 5 bases and J by 1 base. CDR3 sequence reads: CSALSQGARSNQPQHF. In DNA form, the CDR3 reads TGCAGTGCTCTTTCACAGGGGGCGCGGAGCAATCAGCCCCAGCATTTT.

The genes are TRBV5-1 and TRBJ1-1; D is unclear. This CDR3 has 12 residues. The V and J ends lost 4 bases and 3 bases respectively, with 7 bases between them. The germline CDR1 and CDR2 sequences are SGHRS and YFSETQ. The CDR3: CASSAVDTEAFF. CDR3 in DNA: TGCGCCAGCAGCGCAGTAGACACTGAAGCTTTCTTT.

V and J are TRBV20-1 and TRBJ1-1, with D tentatively TRBD1 (6 bases). Germline V gene sequence: CDR1 DFQATT, CDR2 SNEGSKA (reference sequence). The V and J ends lost 6 bases and 0 bases respectively, with 17 bases between them. This CDR3 comprises 15 residues. The CDR3 DNA follows: TGCAGTGCGCCCTCGGGGGCGGCCATGAACACTGAAGCTTTCTTT. Translating it yields CSAPSGAAMNTEAFF.

The chain links TRBV2 to TRBJ1-1, with a tentative D call TRBD1 (6 bases). Germline values: CDR1 SNHLY, CDR2 FYNNEI. V lost 6 bases, J lost 6 bases, and 14 bases lay in between. This CDR3 comprises 13 residues. CDR3 coding DNA: TGTGCCAGCAGGGTTGACAGGTCCCCTGAAGCTTTCTTT. Translated: CASRVDRSPEAFF.

J is TRBJ2-1 and V is TRBV7-2, with 11 bases lining up with TRBD2. Germline V lookup: CDR1 SGHTA, CDR2 FQGNSA. Unmatched junction bases numbered 8, after V lost 5 bases and J lost 8 bases. The CDR3 contains 15 residues. CDR3 in DNA: TGTGCCAGCAGCCTGGCTAGCGGGGGGTTCGATGAGCAGTTCTTC. Protein: CASSLASGGFDEQFF.

Regarding this clonotype: Since no conserved phenylalanine or tryptophan closes the CDR3, a read error is the likely cause. This sequence joins TRBV20-1 and TRBJ2-7; the match to TRBD2 covers 9 bases. Germline loops: CDR1 DFQATT, CDR2 SNEGSKA (reference sequence). There are 17 residues in the CDR3. V dropped 3 bases and J dropped 4; count of bases not matched to a gene: 16. The DNA for the CDR3 is TGCAGTGCTAGCGGGGCGCTAGCGGGGTCTCAGGATTACGAGCAGTACCTC. This gives the protein CSASGALAGSQDYEQYL.

The chain joins TRBV30 to TRBJ2-6; TRBD1 aligns across 7 bases. The CDR3 has 15 residues. The V gene's germline CDR1 is GTSNPN and CDR2 SVGIG (reference sequence). V was pared by 5 bases and J by 4 bases, with 8 bases of the junction left unmatched. CDR3 sequence: CAWHRGLRGANVLTF. CDR3 in DNA: TGTGCCTGGCACAGGGGTTTGAGGGGGGCCAACGTCCTGACTTTC. The full variable domain, with the rest looked up from reference TRBV30 and TRBJ2-6, is SQTIHQWPATLVQPVGSPLSLECTVEGTSNPNLYWYRQAAGRGLQLLFYSVGIGQISSEVPQNLSASRPQDRQFILSSKKLLLSDSGFYLCAWHRGLRGANVLTFGAGSRLTVL.

The chain combines TRBV14 with TRBJ1-1; the D is unclear. Germline lookup yields CDR1 SGHDN and CDR2 FVKESK. Between the trimmed V and J ends, which lost 0 bases and 5 bases, there was a span of 19 bases. The CDR3 runs 17 residues. The DNA for the CDR3 is TGTGCCAGCAGCCAAGATGATGGGCCGGCGGTCTGGACTGAAGCTTTCTTT. This sequence encodes CASSQDDGPAVWTEAFF.